These 14 T cell receptor beta chains share one sample of origin, sequenced in a study of T cell changes during pregnancy in multiple sclerosis. Libraries were prepared by immunoSEQ multiplex PCR; TCRdb keeps only in-frame clonotypes and omits some of them. The sample comprises tens of thousands of clones, 94% of which are singletons, and more than 0.45% rests with the top ten. The sequences come from CD4+ T cells from peripheral blood mononuclear cells, collected in the first trimester of pregnancy. The receptors shown here come from a female donor with multiple sclerosis, enrolled in a pregnancy study.

The chain couples TRBV5-6 to TRBJ2-3; the D gene is possibly TRBD2 (6 bases). This CDR3 is 16 amino acids long. Trimming took 4 bases from V and 5 from J, leaving 20 bases between them. The germline V gene has CDR1 SGHDT and CDR2 YYEEEE. CDR3: CASSLGLLPGGDTQYF. The CDR3 coding sequence is TGTGCCAGCAGCCTGGGACTCCTTCCTGGCGGAGATACGCAGTATTTT.

J is TRBJ2-7 and V is TRBV5-4; D gene ambiguous. CDR1 and CDR2 from the germline V gene are SGHNT and YYREEE (reference sequence). The CDR3 consists of 12 residues. V lost 2 bases to trimming and J lost 5 bases, with 8 bases between them. The CDR3 spells CASSLESHEQYF. The CDR3 coding sequence is TGTGCCAGCAGCTTAGAGAGCCACGAGCAGTACTTC.

The chain combines TRBV7-3 with TRBJ1-1; no clear D gene. This CDR3 region has 13 residues. Germline V CDR1 and CDR2: SGHTA, FQGTGA. V lost 5 bases to trimming and J lost 1 base, with 8 bases between them. This CDR3 reads CASSLRGNTEAFF. The CDR3 DNA follows: TGTGCCAGCAGCCTCCGCGGGAACACTGAAGCTTTCTTT.

The rearrangement links TRBV5-6 to TRBJ2-7; tentative D call: TRBD2 (7 bases). This CDR3 is 15 amino acids long. Germline CDR1 SGHDT, CDR2 YYEEEE. V shed 4 bases and J shed 3 bases, with 17 bases lying between them. The CDR3 region is CASSPFRGGDYEQYF. CDR3 nucleotides: TGTGCCAGCAGCCCGTTTAGGGGGGGGGACTACGAGCAGTACTTC.

The chain links TRBV11-1 to TRBJ2-5; D is possibly TRBD1 (6 bases). The length of the CDR3 is 14 residues. Germline V gene data show CDR1 as SGHAT and CDR2 as FQDESV (reference sequence). Deletions cut 5 bases from V and 3 bases from J, with 13 bases between. The CDR3 DNA sequence: TGTGCCAGCAGCCCGCAGGGGTTCGAAGAGACCCAGTACTTC. This codes for CASSPQGFEETQYF.

In this sample, this clone turned up once. This chain joins TRBV5-4 and TRBJ2-5, with TRBD2 matching over 11 bases. Germline-derived CDR1 and CDR2 are SGHNT and YYREEE (reference sequence). V lost 0 bases and J lost 2; bases outside the gene matches: 3. There are 16 residues in the CDR3. The CDR3 protein is CASSLGLAGKQETQYF. In DNA form, the CDR3 reads TGTGCCAGCAGCTTGGGACTAGCGGGGAAACAAGAGACCCAGTACTTC.

The chain recombines TRBV2 with TRBJ2-7; the match to TRBD2 covers 9 bases. V was pared by 3 bases and J by 1 base, with 4 bases of the junction left unmatched. The germline V gene has CDR1 SNHLY and CDR2 FYNNEI. This CDR3 is 15 amino acids long. The CDR3 is CASSDSSGGSYEQYF. In nucleotides, the CDR3 is TGTGCCAGCAGTGACTCAAGCGGGGGGTCCTACGAGCAGTACTTC.

The chain links TRBV30 to TRBJ1-5; weak D call: TRBD1 (6 bases). Trimming took off 2 bases at V and 4 bases at J, with 9 bases between the two ends. This CDR3 has 13 amino acids. Germline CDR1 GTSNPN, CDR2 SVGIG (reference sequence). The CDR3 loop reads CAWSTGTNQPQHF. The CDR3 nucleotides are TGTGCCTGGAGTACGGGGACAAATCAGCCCCAGCATTTT.

The DNA for the CDR3 is TGTGCCAGCAGCGAACCCAGGGGGATGGGGGACACTGAAGCTTTCTTT. Its protein product is CASSEPRGMGDTEAFF. The gene calls are TRBV9 and TRBJ1-1, with 7 positions matching TRBD1. V shed 3 bases, J shed 3 bases, and the junction held 11 bases outside the gene matches. Germline CDR1 SGDLS, CDR2 YYNGEE. CDR3 size: 16 residues.

The chain employs TRBV10-3 and TRBJ2-2; unclear D gene. V was shortened by 4 bases and J by 6 bases, with 12 bases between the two germline ends. The CDR3 has 14 residues. Germline assignment: CDR1 ENHRY and CDR2 SYGVKD. CDR3 nucleotide sequence: TGTGCCATCAGTGTAGGCGGTTCCCCCGGGGAGCTGTTTTTT. It encodes CAISVGGSPGELFF.

The chain is built from TRBV29-1 and TRBJ2-1, with D unresolved. Germline assignment: CDR1 SQVTM and CDR2 ANQGSEA. Trimming took 4 bases from V and 5 from J, leaving 24 bases between them. There are 17 residues in the CDR3. The CDR3 is CSVVDISSGIIDNEQFF. CDR3 bases: TGCAGCGTTGTGGATATCTCGTCAGGTATCATAGACAATGAGCAGTTCTTC.

This chain links TRBV27 with TRBJ2-1; a weak D match, TRBD1 (6 bases). V was trimmed by 6 bases and J by 0 bases, leaving 9 bases between them. The CDR3 covers 14 residues. Germline V gives CDR1 MNHEY, CDR2 SMNVEV (reference sequence). The CDR3 sequence is CASSYRASYNEQFF. CDR3 bases: TGTGCCAGCAGCTACAGGGCCTCCTACAATGAGCAGTTCTTC.

Notes on this clone: In this CDR3 the conserved last residue, phenylalanine or tryptophan, is missing, so a read error is likely. It is unclear where the CDR3 begins or ends on the DNA, so no DNA is shown, and the CDR3 is as TCRdb lists it. The chain carries TRBV6-4 and TRBJ2-7; the table assigns TRBD2, which was not confirmed against the DNA. The CDR3 spans 9 residues, counting both ends. CDR1 MRHNA and CDR2 SNTAGT come from the germline V gene. The CDR3 here is CASKLVRRS.

The chain employs TRBV5-1 and TRBJ1-2; D call uncertain. This CDR3 spans 13 amino acids. The V gene lost 4 bases and the J gene lost 8 bases, with 15 bases spanning the gap. The germline V gene has CDR1 SGHRS and CDR2 YFSETQ. DNA for the CDR3: TGCGCCAGCAGCCGAGACGGAGGCGGCGGCTACACCTTC. It yields the protein CASSRDGGGGYTF.